What follows are 22 T cell receptor beta chains derived from one specimen sequenced in a study of T cells in Graves' hyperthyroidism and ophthalmopathy. Amplification targeted TCR beta CDR3 regions from RNA transcripts. A set of HTBI primers served as the primers for a first-round RT-PCR of the TCR CDR3. MiXCR, run by TCRdb on the multiplex PCR reads, gives a single entry per CDR3 protein. Seen here are hundreds of thousands of distinct CDR3 sequences, approximately 15% observed once, and the top ten hold 13% to 15%. Sample: blood. The receptors here all came from a woman aged 18 to 35 with Graves' hyperthyroidism.

This chain links TRBV20-1 with TRBJ2-1; 10 nucleotides align to TRBD2. Germline V gene data show CDR1 as DFQATT and CDR2 as SNEGSKA (reference sequence). The CDR3 covers 17 residues. V shed 4 bases, J shed 1 base, and the junction held 10 bases outside the gene matches. The CDR3 region has the DNA TGCAGTGCTAAGGTCCCGCTAGCGGGAGTTTCCTACAATGAGCAGTTCTTC. Encoded protein: CSAKVPLAGVSYNEQFF.

This clonotype was seen at least ten times. CDR3 residues: CASINWGTGDQPQHF. In nucleotides, the CDR3 is TGTGCCAGCATTAATTGGGGGACAGGGGACCAGCCCCAGCATTTT. V is TRBV28 and J is TRBJ1-5; 10 nucleotides line up with TRBD1. The CDR3 sequence is 15 residues long. With V trimmed by 7 bases and J by 7 bases, 10 bases remained unmatched. Per the germline V gene, CDR1 is MDHEN and CDR2 is SYDVKM.

In its sample, this clonotype was seen many times. The chain uses TRBV20-1 and TRBJ1-1, with TRBD1 matching over 8 bases. CDR1 is DFQATT and CDR2 is SNEGSKA in the germline V gene (reference sequence). The CDR3 has 16 residues. Trimming cost V 0 bases and J 1 base; bases outside gene matches: 7. This CDR3 reads CSARDFNRGENTEAFF. Here the CDR3 DNA reads TGCAGTGCTAGAGATTTTAACAGGGGGGAGAACACTGAAGCTTTCTTT.

This clonotype was recorded at least ten times. The V call is TRBV5-5, the J call TRBJ2-2; TRBD1 might be the D (6 bases). With 0 bases removed from V and 0 bases from J, the gap between germline ends came to 6 bases. Germline V lookup: CDR1 SGHKS, CDR2 YYEKEE (reference sequence). The CDR3 covers 15 residues. The CDR3 DNA sequence: TGTGCCAGCAGCTTGGACAGGGCGAACACCGGGGAGCTGTTTTTT. Encoded protein: CASSLDRANTGELFF.

In its sample, this clonotype was seen many times. V is TRBV9 and J is TRBJ1-1; 8 bases align to TRBD1. The CDR3 length is 15 residues. The germline gives CDR1 SGDLS, CDR2 YYNGEE. J was trimmed by 0 bases and V by 0 bases; bases with no gene match: 1. CDR3 in amino acids: CASSVGQGMNTEAFF. The CDR3 DNA follows: TGTGCCAGCAGCGTAGGACAGGGGATGAACACTGAAGCTTTCTTT.

This chain uses TRBV28 with TRBJ2-1; possibly TRBD1 or TRBD2 for D (5 bases each). This CDR3 has 15 residues. Deletions cut 5 bases from V and 6 bases from J, with 17 bases between. CDR1 MDHEN and CDR2 SYDVKM come from the germline V gene. In DNA, the CDR3 is TGTGCCAGCAGTCCCCGGGACCGACCTTTCAATGAGCAGTTCTTC. Protein product: CASSPRDRPFNEQFF.

This clonotype showed up many times. V usage is TRBV6-2 or TRBV6-3 and J usage is TRBJ2-7; D is unresolved. Germline V gives CDR1 MNHEY, CDR2 SVGEGT. V was clipped by 2 bases and J by 2 bases, with 7 bases between them. The CDR3 totals 13 residues. The CDR3: CASSYAAAYEQYF. The CDR3 coding sequence is TGTGCCAGCAGTTACGCGGCAGCCTACGAGCAGTACTTC.

This clonotype was counted between two and nine times. The J gene is TRBJ2-7, the V gene TRBV12-3 or TRBV12-4; 13 nucleotides align to TRBD2. This CDR3 contains 16 residues. The V gene end was trimmed by 8 bases and the J gene end by 5 bases; junction bases not matched to a gene: 12. CDR3 sequence (DNA): TGTGCCAGCCAGTTACTCGGACTAGCGGGAGATAACGAGCAGTACTTC. Translating gives CASQLLGLAGDNEQYF.

The V call is TRBV5-6, the J call TRBJ2-1; a possible D gene is TRBD1 (6 bases). Trimming stripped 3 bases from V and 12 bases from J, with 16 bases between. Germline loops: CDR1 SGHDT, CDR2 YYEEEE. The CDR3 is 13 amino acids. As DNA, the CDR3 is TGTGCCAGCAGCTCCGACAGGCTGGGGGTGCAGTTCTTC. Its protein is CASSSDRLGVQFF.

The chain links TRBV7-9 to TRBJ1-1, with 7 bases that match TRBD1. The CDR3 has 13 residues. Trimming at V came to 6 bases and at J to 11 bases, leaving 12 bases not matched to a gene. Germline assignment: CDR1 SEHNR and CDR2 FQNEAQ (reference sequence). The CDR3 reads CASSLSGTVSAFF. CDR3 DNA sequence: TGTGCCAGCAGTTTGTCCGGGACAGTGTCTGCTTTCTTT.

This clonotype showed up just a few times. This chain joins TRBV20-1 and TRBJ2-4; TRBD2 matches at 9 bases. V lost 4 bases and J lost 3; bases outside the gene matches: 7. The CDR3 runs 15 residues. CDR1 is DFQATT, CDR2 SNEGSKA, per germline (reference sequence). This CDR3 reads CSANRGGGDKNIQYF. In DNA, the CDR3 is TGCAGTGCTAATCGGGGCGGGGGGGACAAAAACATTCAGTACTTC.

The chain couples TRBV9 to TRBJ2-1; 9 nucleotides align to TRBD2. The germline V gene encodes CDR1 SGDLS and CDR2 YYNGEE. V was clipped by 4 bases and J by 4 bases; unmatched bases: 12. The CDR3 runs to 17 residues. CDR3 in DNA: TGTGCCAGCAGCCCGACTGGGGTGGCGGGAGGGTACAATGAGCAGTTCTTC. The encoded protein is CASSPTGVAGGYNEQFF.

V is TRBV29-1 and J is TRBJ2-5; unclear D gene. The CDR3 sequence is 12 residues long. Germline V gene data show CDR1 as SQVTM and CDR2 as ANQGSEA. The V end lost 3 bases, the J end lost 4 bases, and 9 bases lay between the germline ends. For the CDR3, the DNA is TGCAGCGTTGAGACCGGGTTAGAGACCCAGTACTTC. It is translated as CSVETGLETQYF.

This chain joins TRBV20-1 and TRBJ1-1; D unclear. Germline V CDR1 and CDR2: DFQATT, SNEGSKA (reference sequence). The CDR3 runs 10 residues. The ends were cut back, 1 base at V and 7 bases at J, with 4 bases in the middle. CDR3: CSARVLEAFF. CDR3 in DNA: TGCAGTGCTAGAGTCCTTGAAGCTTTCTTT.

This clonotype occurred a few times. The chain combines TRBV6-1 with TRBJ2-5; no reliable D call. This CDR3 contains 15 residues. V lost 6 bases to trimming and J lost 4 bases, with 18 bases between them. The V gene's germline CDR1 is MNHNS and CDR2 SASEGT. CDR3 in DNA: TGTGCCAGCAGCTCGCCGGCAGGTCTCCCAGAGACCCAGTACTTC. Translation: CASSSPAGLPETQYF.

V and J are TRBV7-9 and TRBJ2-1; weak D call: TRBD1 (5 bases). This CDR3 region has 16 residues. V was clipped by 5 bases and J by 7 bases, with 21 bases between them. Germline V CDR1 and CDR2: SEHNR, FQNEAQ (reference sequence). CDR3 DNA sequence: TGTGCCAGCAGCCTTCAAACCCCCTATGGGGCGAATGAGCAGTTCTTC. Translated: CASSLQTPYGANEQFF.

This clonotype was seen at least ten times. The chain has TRBV11-3 and TRBJ1-1; 9 bases match TRBD1. The germline CDR1 and CDR2 sequences are SGHNT and YENEEA. This CDR3 spans 14 amino acids. After removal of 5 bases from V and 4 bases from J, the junction contained 5 bases not matched to a gene. For the CDR3, the DNA is TGTGCCAGCAGCCTGGACAGGGGTACCACTGAAGCTTTCTTT. The encoded protein is CASSLDRGTTEAFF.

This clonotype was counted a few times. V is TRBV6-1 and J is TRBJ2-1, with D perhaps assigned TRBD1 or TRBD2 (7 bases each). This CDR3 contains 15 residues. Germline V gene sequence: CDR1 MNHNS, CDR2 SASEGT. The V gene lost 3 bases and the J gene lost 9 bases, with 18 bases spanning the gap. The CDR3 DNA sequence: TGTGCCAGCAGTGAGAGTCTAGCAGGGGGGGGTGAGCAGTTCTTC. Translation: CASSESLAGGGEQFF.

This chain links TRBV20-1 with TRBJ2-7; D ambiguous. Trimming removed 3 bases at V and 2 bases at J, with 8 bases between. Germline CDR1 reads DFQATT; CDR2 reads SNEGSKA (reference sequence). This CDR3 has 12 residues. Here the CDR3 DNA reads TGCAGTGCTAGCTTGGCAGCCTACGAGCAGTACTTC. This encodes CSASLAAYEQYF.

Comments on this clonotype: Being one base from a much bigger clone, this may be a read error. This rearrangement joins TRBV10-3 to TRBJ2-3; 9 bases are shared with TRBD2. This CDR3 is built from 15 residues. Germline CDR1 ENHRY, CDR2 SYGVKD. The DNA for the CDR3 is TGTGCCACCAGTGATTCTAGCGGGAACACAGATACGCAGTATTTT. Translating gives CATSDSSGNTDTQYF.

This clonotype appeared a few times. This chain links TRBV6-1 with TRBJ1-5, with D possibly being TRBD1 (5 bases). The germline CDR1 and CDR2 sequences are MNHNS and SASEGT. The CDR3 covers 15 residues. With 2 bases removed from V and 2 bases from J, the gap between germline ends came to 10 bases. The CDR3 coding sequence is TGTGCCAGCAGTGAACAGGGTCGGGGCAATCAGCCCCAGCATTTT. Translated: CASSEQGRGNQPQHF.

This clonotype was picked up a small number of times. The rearrangement joins TRBV6-1 to TRBJ2-7; 8 positions match TRBD2. V gave up 5 bases and J gave up 1 base; unmatched junction bases: 10. The germline CDR1 and CDR2 sequences are MNHNS and SASEGT. This CDR3 comprises 16 residues. CDR3 nucleotides: TGTGCCAGCAGTCGTTCTGCTAGCGGGTTGTCCTACGAGCAGTACTTC. It encodes CASSRSASGLSYEQYF.